This T cell receptor (beta chain) is drawn from a study of T cell repertoires in cytomegalovirus infection. Overall study: CMV epitopes that were recently identified and HLA-C-restricted were used alongside well-studied HLA-B-restricted ones.

Using its own MiXCR run on the reads, TCRdb lists one record per CDR3 protein. The sample includes 250,000 to 300,000 distinct CDR3 sequences, approximately 22% of them seen just once. This clonotype was counted at least ten times. What it binds is unknown. General study points: Cumulative public TCR beta family frequency identified CMV carriers with the relevant HLA. The ex vivo response was dominated by HLA-C-restricted CMV-specific TCR beta clonotypes.

Trimming pared 0 bases from V and 0 bases from J, leaving 6 bases between. Germline V gene data show CDR1 as SGHTA and CDR2 as FQGNSA. The CDR3 sequence is 15 residues long. Specimen: cultured PBMCs, collected from culture after CMV antigen stimulation. This chain uses TRBV7-2 with TRBJ2-1, with D possibly matching TRBD2 (5 bases). This receptor was obtained from a human donor in good health (CMV status not recorded). Some clones in this sample may be carry-over from other donors' samples. The CDR3 sequence is CASSLAEVSYNEQFF. Here the CDR3 DNA reads TGTGCCAGCAGCTTAGCGGAGGTCTCCTACAATGAGCAGTTCTTC. Full variable domain (rest looked up from reference TRBV7-2 and TRBJ2-1): GAGVSQSPSNKVTEKGKDVELRCDPISGHTALYWYRQSLGQGLEFLIYFQGNSAPDKSGLPSDRFSAERTGGSVSTLTIQRTQQEDSAVYLCASSLAEVSYNEQFFGPGTRLTVL.